These T cell receptor beta chains were read from a single sample in a study of identical twins. TCRdb reprocessed the 5' RACE reads via MiXCR and lists one record per CDR3 protein. The profile shows some 500,000 distinct CDR3 sequences, around 20% of them singletons. The sample was also linked to a second study, of T cells expressing NK-cell markers.

The sequencing input was CD4+ T cells sorted from blood. The source is a woman between 18 and 29 years old in good health. Both conserved end residues are part of each CDR3. The order of the fields is V gene, J gene, CDR3 protein.

V: TRBV20-1; J: TRBJ2-5; CDR3: CSAREGSPRETQYF
V: TRBV6-1; J: TRBJ1-1; CDR3: CASGEGAGTEAFF
V: TRBV4-3; J: TRBJ2-5; CDR3: CASSHTPGLEGGGTQYF
V: TRBV6-1; J: TRBJ1-6; CDR3: CASSRTGADSPLHF
V: TRBV7-2; J: TRBJ1-1; CDR3: CASSLSQGRVTEAFF
V: TRBV20-1; J: TRBJ2-2; CDR3: CSAEWAAGELFF
V: TRBV14; J: TRBJ2-5; CDR3: CASSPFWGGPETQYF
V: TRBV20-1; J: TRBJ1-2; CDR3: CSARGGLYGYTF
V: TRBV2; J: TRBJ2-7; CDR3: CASGGPFYEQYF
V: TRBV6-2/TRBV6-3; J: TRBJ2-7; CDR3: CASSRPGQGYYEQYF
V: TRBV5-1; J: TRBJ2-1; CDR3: CASSFQGVDEQFF
V: TRBV5-1; J: TRBJ2-3; CDR3: CASSTWAGSGTDTQYF
V: TRBV12-3/TRBV12-4; J: TRBJ2-1; CDR3: CASSPGTRNEQFF
V: TRBV27; J: TRBJ1-2; CDR3: CASSLSGQGNYGYTF
V: TRBV29-1; J: TRBJ2-7; CDR3: CSVDRARGGEQYF
V: TRBV15; J: TRBJ2-7; CDR3: CATSRDPQTYEQYF
V: TRBV11-2; J: TRBJ2-1; CDR3: CASSRLSTSGPGQFF
V: TRBV7-2; J: TRBJ2-1; CDR3: CASSPDRFSYNEQFF
V: TRBV20-1; J: TRBJ2-2; CDR3: CSGTGTNTGELFF
V: TRBV21-1; J: TRBJ2-7; CDR3: CASSKVTCEQYF
V: TRBV12-3/TRBV12-4; J: TRBJ1-5; CDR3: CASSLASNQPQHF
V: TRBV20-1; J: TRBJ1-2; CDR3: CSGGDREYYTF
V: TRBV5-6; J: TRBJ2-5; CDR3: CASSLRGLAEETQYF
V: TRBV29-1; J: TRBJ2-7; CDR3: CSARDRGNFYEQYF
V: TRBV2; J: TRBJ2-1; CDR3: CASRVSGGEQFF
V: TRBV20-1; J: TRBJ2-1; CDR3: CSARATGQNLYNEQFF
V: TRBV10-2; J: TRBJ2-7; CDR3: CASSRGPRDNYEQYF
V: TRBV7-2; J: TRBJ2-7; CDR3: CASSFVDGNSYEQYF
V: TRBV10-3; J: TRBJ2-1; CDR3: CAISWTSSYNEQFF
V: TRBV20-1; J: TRBJ2-7; CDR3: CSAGTGIYEQYF
V: TRBV9; J: TRBJ1-1; CDR3: CASTPSGASTEAFF
V: TRBV6-5; J: TRBJ2-1; CDR3: CASSWGSPHYNEQFF
V: TRBV7-8; J: TRBJ2-5; CDR3: CASSLDRDKETQYF
V: TRBV29-1; J: TRBJ2-3; CDR3: CSVERSSGRNTQYF
V: TRBV6-5; J: TRBJ2-1; CDR3: CASSYRDRRTSAHNEQFF
V: TRBV20-1; J: TRBJ1-1; CDR3: CSAAKAGGFAEAFF
V: TRBV6-1; J: TRBJ2-7; CDR3: CASSRGKEYEQYF
V: TRBV11-2; J: TRBJ2-1; CDR3: CASSLVASGRGGRINEQFF
V: TRBV3-1; J: TRBJ2-3; CDR3: CASGFTSSPDTQYF
V: TRBV12-3/TRBV12-4; J: TRBJ2-1; CDR3: CASSPGQGEANEQFF
V: TRBV3-1; J: TRBJ2-7; CDR3: CASSQVYEQYF
V: TRBV5-1; J: TRBJ2-3; CDR3: CASSLSRTIDGDTQYF
V: TRBV5-1; J: TRBJ2-3; CDR3: CASSAGLAARGTDTQYF